The 23 T cell receptor beta chains below all came from one sample that was sequenced in a study of OX40 agonist ivuxolimab in advanced cancers. Sequencing used immunoSEQ multiplex PCR; TCRdb keeps in-frame clones, though not all of them. Of about 80,000 clones in the sample, around 94% are singletons; the top ten hold about 11%. Here the sequenced sample was CD4+ or CD8+ T cells sorted from blood, taken in a trial of the OX40 agonist ivuxolimab. These receptors originate from an adult with an advanced solid tumor such as melanoma, head and neck, liver or kidney cancer.

J is TRBJ2-7 and V is TRBV7-6; 8 bases are a match to TRBD1. V shed 1 base and J 2 bases; nucleotides not matched to a gene: 1. Germline values: CDR1 SGHVS, CDR2 FNYEAQ. The CDR3 totals 14 residues. CDR3 DNA sequence: TGTGCCAGCAGCTTAGGGACAGGGACCTACGAGCAGTACTTC. As protein: CASSLGTGTYEQYF.

The chain is built from TRBV7-9 and TRBJ1-4; TRBD1 aligns across 9 bases. With 1 base clipped from V and 7 bases from J, the junction kept 7 bases outside the gene matches. CDR1 and CDR2 (germline): SEHNR, FQNEAQ (reference sequence). There are 16 residues in the CDR3. For the CDR3, the DNA is TGTGCCAGCAGCTTAGGTTTGGGACAGGGCCGTGAAAAACTGTTTTTT. Translation: CASSLGLGQGREKLFF.

The chain uses TRBV11-1 and TRBJ2-1, with D perhaps being TRBD1 or TRBD2 (5 bases each). Germline values: CDR1 SGHAT, CDR2 FQDESV (reference sequence). V was shortened by 8 bases and J by 8 bases, with 16 bases between the two germline ends. The CDR3 consists of 13 residues. The CDR3 is CASRGTQTDEQFF. CDR3 nucleotide sequence: TGTGCCAGCCGTGGGACGCAGACCGATGAGCAGTTCTTC.

The rearrangement links TRBV4-3 to TRBJ2-5, with 10 nucleotides matching TRBD2. CDR3 size: 17 residues. Germline CDR1 LGHNA, CDR2 YSLEER. The V and J ends lost 0 bases and 5 bases, in that order; junction bases with no gene match: 9. Here the CDR3 DNA reads TGCGCCAGCAGCCAAGATCCCAGCGGGAGGGTTCTCGAGACCCAGTACTTC. It encodes CASSQDPSGRVLETQYF.

V and J are TRBV28 and TRBJ2-4; 14 positions agree with TRBD2. Trimming at V came to 5 bases and at J to 7 bases, leaving 7 bases not matched to a gene. This CDR3 is 16 amino acids long. CDR1 MDHEN and CDR2 SYDVKM come from the germline V gene. CDR3 residues: CASSMGLAGARNIQYF. The DNA of the CDR3 is TGTGCCAGCAGTATGGGACTAGCGGGAGCTAGGAACATTCAGTACTTC.

The chain couples TRBV27 to TRBJ2-1; D is perhaps TRBD2 (5 bases). V shed 5 bases and J shed 13 bases, with 12 bases lying between them. Germline V gene data show CDR1 as MNHEY and CDR2 as SMNVEV (reference sequence). This CDR3 spans 11 amino acids. CDR3 bases: TGTGCCAGCAGTAGACCGGGAAGTCAGTTCTTC. Translated, it gives CASSRPGSQFF.

The V gene is TRBV9, the J gene TRBJ2-1; 12 bases fit TRBD1. CDR1 is SGDLS, CDR2 YYNGEE, per germline. The V gene end was trimmed by 0 bases and the J gene end by 2 bases; junction bases not matched to a gene: 3. This CDR3 contains 17 residues. CDR3 nucleotide sequence: TGTGCCAGCAGCGTAGCCGGGACAGGGGGCACCTACAATGAGCAGTTCTTC. Translating it yields CASSVAGTGGTYNEQFF.

The V call is TRBV7-2, the J call TRBJ2-3, with D perhaps given as TRBD1 or TRBD2 (5 bases each). The CDR3 runs to 16 residues. V was pared by 1 base and J by 0 bases, with 11 bases between. CDR1 is SGHTA, CDR2 FQGNSA, per germline. The CDR3 region is CASSLVGGTSTDTQYF. The CDR3 nucleotides read TGTGCCAGCAGCTTAGTTGGGGGTACTAGCACAGATACGCAGTATTTT.

The chain combines TRBV20-1 with TRBJ1-2, with D maybe TRBD1 (5 bases). Germline lookup yields CDR1 DFQATT and CDR2 SNEGSKA (reference sequence). Between the trimmed V and J ends, which lost 6 bases and 8 bases, there was a span of 13 bases. The CDR3 covers 11 residues. The CDR3 reads CSAPPGDGYTF. In nucleotides, the CDR3 is TGCAGTGCACCGCCGGGGGACGGCTACACCTTC.

The chain employs TRBV7-9 and TRBJ2-1; D unresolved. This CDR3 contains 11 residues. CDR1 is SEHNR and CDR2 is FQNEAQ in the germline V gene (reference sequence). The V gene lost 1 base and the J gene lost 9 bases, with 4 bases spanning the gap. CDR3 nucleotides: TGTGCCAGCAGCTTAGAGAGTGAGCAGTTCTTC. This translates into CASSLESEQFF.

The rearrangement joins TRBV7-2 to TRBJ1-1; TRBD1 is a possible D gene (5 bases). CDR3 size: 15 residues. Germline lookup yields CDR1 SGHTA and CDR2 FQGNSA. Trimming removed 1 base from V and 5 bases from J, with 14 bases in between. CDR3 DNA: TGTGCCAGCAGCTTAGTCGGCCAGGGAAGAACTGAAGCTTTCTTT. Encoded protein: CASSLVGQGRTEAFF.

This chain uses TRBV6-6 with TRBJ2-7; D is possibly TRBD1 or TRBD2 (5 bases each). Trimming removed 6 bases at V and 6 bases at J, with 12 bases between. In germline, CDR1 is MNHNY, CDR2 SVGAGI (reference sequence). The CDR3 is made up of 12 amino acids. The CDR3 sequence: CASSLGPSEQYF. Written as DNA, the CDR3 is TGTGCCAGCAGCCTGGGACCCTCCGAGCAGTACTTC.

This clone was counted once. The rearrangement uses TRBV4-3 and TRBJ1-5; D is unclear. Germline assignment: CDR1 LGHNA and CDR2 YSLEER. The length of the CDR3 is 15 residues. Trimming left V 0 bases short and J 6 bases short, with 12 bases between. The CDR3 nucleotides are TGCGCCAGCAGCCAAGACAGAACTTTGGGTCAGCCCCAGCATTTT. Its translation is CASSQDRTLGQPQHF.

This clone has more than one count but fewer than ten. This chain connects TRBV6-6 to TRBJ2-1; 9 nucleotides agree with TRBD1. In germline, CDR1 is MNHNY, CDR2 SVGAGI (reference sequence). The CDR3 consists of 15 residues. V trimming: 6 bases; J trimming: 4 bases; junction bases outside the gene matches: 7. CDR3: CASSRTGVEYNEQFF. CDR3 bases: TGTGCCAGCAGCCGGACAGGGGTTGAGTACAATGAGCAGTTCTTC.

Only one count was recorded for this clone. This sequence joins TRBV13 and TRBJ2-5; unclear D gene. The last part of the DNA fits TRBJ2-7 better; the J call may be wrong. This CDR3 has 13 residues. In germline, CDR1 is PRHDT, CDR2 FYEKMQ (reference sequence). As DNA, the CDR3 is TGTGCCAGCAGCTTGATAGGTTTATACGAGCAGTACTTC. Its protein product is CASSLIGLYEQYF.

This clone appeared a single time. The gene calls are TRBV9 and TRBJ2-1, with 8 bases that match TRBD2. The V segment lost 1 base and the J segment 5 bases; nucleotides outside the gene matches: 2. This CDR3 has 14 residues. Per the germline V gene, CDR1 is SGDLS and CDR2 is YYNGEE. The CDR3 bases are TGTGCCAGCAGCGTAACTAGCGGAAACAATGAGCAGTTCTTC. Its protein is CASSVTSGNNEQFF.

This sequence joins TRBV6-5 and TRBJ2-1; no clear D gene. This CDR3 region has 11 residues. The ends were cut back, 0 bases at V and 7 bases at J, with 1 base in the middle. Germline CDR1 is MNHEY and CDR2 is SVGAGI. The CDR3 bases are TGTGCCAGCAGTTACTCGAATGAGCAGTTCTTC. It encodes CASSYSNEQFF.

The rearrangement links TRBV7-9 to TRBJ2-5; 7 positions agree with TRBD1. CDR3 length: 19 amino acids. Germline trimming cut 8 bases from V and 4 bases from J; bases unmatched to any gene: 25. Germline CDR1 reads SEHNR; CDR2 reads FQNEAQ (reference sequence). The CDR3 sequence: CASGVVGSRRAGGAETQYF. The CDR3 bases are TGTGCCAGCGGGGTCGTTGGGTCCCGTCGGGCAGGGGGAGCAGAGACCCAGTACTTC. The full variable domain, rest sourced from reference TRBV7-9 and TRBJ2-5, is DTGVSQNPRHKITKRGQNVTFRCDPISEHNRLYWYRQTLGQGPEFLTYFQNEAQLEKSRLLSDRFSAERPKGSFSTLEIQRTEQGDSAMYLCASGVVGSRRAGGAETQYFGPGTRLLVL.

The rearrangement joins TRBV9 to TRBJ2-1; D unresolved. CDR1 is SGDLS, CDR2 YYNGEE, per germline. This CDR3 region has 14 residues. Deletions cut 0 bases from V and 5 bases from J, with 9 bases between. The CDR3 DNA follows: TGTGCCAGCAGCGTAGAGTGGACCAACAATGAGCAGTTCTTC. Translated, it gives CASSVEWTNNEQFF.

V usage is TRBV7-3 and J usage is TRBJ2-3; 9 nucleotides agree with TRBD1. CDR3 length: 15 amino acids. J gave up 6 bases and V 6 bases, and 10 bases lay outside the gene matches. Germline values: CDR1 SGHTA, CDR2 FQGTGA. CDR3 DNA: TGTGCCAGCAGTCCTACAGGGGGCACGTTCGATACGCAGTATTTT. This translates into CASSPTGGTFDTQYF. The whole variable domain, filled in from reference TRBV7-3 and TRBJ2-3, reads GAGVSQTPSNKVTEKGKYVELRCDPISGHTALYWYRQSLGQGPEFLIYFQGTGAADDSGLPNDRFFAVRPEGSVSTLKIQRTERGDSAVYLCASSPTGGTFDTQYFGPGTRLTVL.

The chain joins TRBV20-1 to TRBJ2-1; D unclear. Germline-derived CDR1 and CDR2 are DFQATT and SNEGSKA (reference sequence). This CDR3 has 10 residues. Trimming took 4 bases from V and 8 from J, leaving 6 bases between them. CDR3 residues: CSATSYEQFF. CDR3 coding DNA: TGCAGTGCTACATCCTATGAGCAGTTCTTC.

This chain joins TRBV28 and TRBJ2-7; perhaps TRBD2 as D (5 bases). The CDR3 covers 12 residues. Trimming stripped 8 bases from V and 4 bases from J, with 12 bases between. The V gene's germline CDR1 is MDHEN and CDR2 SYDVKM. The CDR3: CASGLRRYEQYF. Here the CDR3 DNA reads TGTGCCAGCGGCCTGAGGAGGTACGAGCAGTACTTC.

This rearrangement joins TRBV21-1 to TRBJ2-6. TRBV21-1 is flagged as a pseudogene. The CDR3 loop spans 16 amino acids. CDR3 sequence (DNA): TGTGCCAGCAGCAGGGGACGGAGCTCTGGGGCCAACGTCCTGACTTTC. This encodes CASSRGRSSGANVLTF.